What follows describes a single TCR beta chain. Its target is not known. The CDR3 has 13 residues. Trimming stripped 7 bases from V and 7 bases from J, with 11 bases between. Germline V gene sequence: CDR1 LNHDA, CDR2 SQIVND (reference sequence). The record originates from a study of T cell responses to AZD1222 COVID-19 vaccine. Study-level points and caveats: Baseline testing showed seropositivity in only a handful of AZD1222 recipients. The span of vaccine-associated CD4 TCRs extended across spike, with dominance at 160-218 and 743-854. The donors showed a predominance of white British ancestry and of females, with possible underestimation of clonal diversity.

Method: immunoSEQ multiplex PCR; TCRdb's copy keeps in-frame clones and lacks some. The data show 150,000 to 200,000 clones, with more than 85% seen just once and approximately 4.8% held by the top ten. This chain joins TRBV19 and TRBJ1-6; a possible D gene is TRBD1 (5 bases). The sequencing used peripheral blood, collected on day 0 of AZD1222 vaccination. This sequence was found in an adult in good health. CDR3: CASMGTENSPLHF. The DNA of the CDR3 is TGTGCCAGTATGGGGACTGAAAATTCACCCCTCCACTTT.